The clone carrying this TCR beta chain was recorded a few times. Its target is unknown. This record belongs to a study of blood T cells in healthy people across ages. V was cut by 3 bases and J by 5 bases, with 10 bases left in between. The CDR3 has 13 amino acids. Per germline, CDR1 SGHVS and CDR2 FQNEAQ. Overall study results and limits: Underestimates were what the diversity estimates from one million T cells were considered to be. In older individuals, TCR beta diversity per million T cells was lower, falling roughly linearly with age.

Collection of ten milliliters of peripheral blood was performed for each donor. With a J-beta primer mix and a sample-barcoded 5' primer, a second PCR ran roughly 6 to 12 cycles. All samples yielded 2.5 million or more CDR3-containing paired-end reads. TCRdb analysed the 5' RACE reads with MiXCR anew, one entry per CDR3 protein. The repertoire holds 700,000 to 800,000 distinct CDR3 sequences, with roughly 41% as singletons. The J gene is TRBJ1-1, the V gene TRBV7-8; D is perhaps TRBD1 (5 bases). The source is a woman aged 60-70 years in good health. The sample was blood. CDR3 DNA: TGTGCCAGCAGCTTGCTCAGGGTTACTGAAGCTTTCTTT. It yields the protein CASSLLRVTEAFF.